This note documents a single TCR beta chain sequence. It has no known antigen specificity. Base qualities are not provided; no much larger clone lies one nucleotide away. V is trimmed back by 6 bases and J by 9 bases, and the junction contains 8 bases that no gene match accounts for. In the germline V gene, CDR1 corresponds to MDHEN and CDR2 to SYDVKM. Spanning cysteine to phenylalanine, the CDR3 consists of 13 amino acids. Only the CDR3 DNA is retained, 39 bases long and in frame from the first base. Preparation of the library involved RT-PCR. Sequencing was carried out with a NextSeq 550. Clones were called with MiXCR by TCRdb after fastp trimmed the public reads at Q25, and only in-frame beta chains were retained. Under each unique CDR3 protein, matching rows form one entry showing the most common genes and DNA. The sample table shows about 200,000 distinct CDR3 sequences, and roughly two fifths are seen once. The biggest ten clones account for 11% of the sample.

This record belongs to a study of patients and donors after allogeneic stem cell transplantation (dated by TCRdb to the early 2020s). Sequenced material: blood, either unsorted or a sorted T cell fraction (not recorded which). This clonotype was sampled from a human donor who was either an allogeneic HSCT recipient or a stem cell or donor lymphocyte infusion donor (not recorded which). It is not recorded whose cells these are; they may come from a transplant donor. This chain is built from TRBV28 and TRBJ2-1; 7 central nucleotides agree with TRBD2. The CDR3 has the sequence CASRGGGSGEQFF. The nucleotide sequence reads TGTGCCAGCAGGGGCGGGGGATCCGGTGAGCAGTTCTTC. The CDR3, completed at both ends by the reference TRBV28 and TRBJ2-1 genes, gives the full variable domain DVKVTQSSRYLVKRTGEKVFLECVQDMDHENMFWYRQDPGLGLRLIYFSYDVKMKEKGDIPEGYSVSREKKERFSLILESASTNQTSMYLCASRGGGSGEQFFGPGTRLTVL.